This TCR beta chain was obtained from a study of T cells after yellow fever vaccination. Study overall: SMART-Seq v4 Ultra Low Input prepared libraries from low-cell fractions.

The table lists this clonotype with many counts. Its antigen remains unidentified. The CDR3 contains 15 residues. V lost 0 bases to trimming and J lost 6 bases, with 13 bases between them. The V gene's germline CDR1 is SGHNT and CDR2 YYREEE (reference sequence). Production of TCR cDNA was by 5'RACE template switching, which also added a universal primer site and UMIs. In TCRdb, the 5' RACE reads were re-called with MiXCR into one record per CDR3 protein. The sample has a few hundred thousand distinct CDR3 sequences, approximately 3.6% seen once; the top ten hold roughly a fifth. General study findings and limits: On re-exposure, the response was weaker but peaked faster, at day 5 versus 15. Highly abundant clonotypes carried over from the bulk population could end up in FACS-sorted repertoires as contaminants.

This receptor was obtained from a man aged 18 to 30 who received the YFV17D yellow fever vaccine. This specimen was PBMCs, taken 15 days after the yellow fever booster vaccination. The chain recombines TRBV5-4 with TRBJ2-1; no clear D gene. CDR3 in amino acids: CASSLAYYSVNEQFF. The CDR3 DNA sequence: TGTGCCAGCAGCTTGGCCTATTACAGTGTCAATGAGCAGTTCTTC.